Below, 3 T cell receptor beta chains from the same sample are listed, as sequenced in a study of PD-1 blockade in classical Hodgkin lymphoma. The time point is: cycle 4 day 1 (C4D1), after more than five weeks of nivolumab. Autologous stem cell transplantation was followed by relapse in every patient, and brentuximab vedotin exposure varied. TCRdb keeps only in-frame clones here, not all; method: immunoSEQ multiplex PCR. The repertoire has tens of thousands of clones, roughly 88% of them found once; the top ten carry around 20%. Material: peripheral blood mononuclear cells (PBMCs), obtained before the fourth cycle of nivolumab. These receptors were obtained from a human donor with classical Hodgkin lymphoma.

V is TRBV5-6 and J is TRBJ1-5; the match to TRBD1 covers 8 bases. Germline CDR1 SGHDT, CDR2 YYEEEE. The CDR3 contains 15 residues. The trim removed 0 bases at V and 1 base at J, leaving 0 bases unmatched. The CDR3 coding sequence is TGTGCCAGCAGCTTGGGGACAGGGAGCAATCAGCCCCAGCATTTT. As protein: CASSLGTGSNQPQHF.

The chain employs TRBV6-1 and TRBJ1-3, with TRBD1 matching 9 bases. The V segment lost 6 bases and the J segment 0 bases; nucleotides outside the gene matches: 3. The CDR3 runs 15 residues. The germline V gene encodes CDR1 MNHNS and CDR2 SASEGT. The CDR3 loop reads CASRDRGHSGNTIYF. As DNA, the CDR3 is TGTGCCAGCAGGGACAGGGGACACTCTGGAAACACCATATATTTT.

The chain carries TRBV5-4 and TRBJ2-1; no reliable D call. The length of the CDR3 is 11 residues. Germline values: CDR1 SGHNT, CDR2 YYREEE (reference sequence). Deletions cut 3 bases from V and 7 bases from J, with 5 bases between. In DNA, the CDR3 is TGTGCCAGCAGCTCGAGGAATGAGCAGTTCTTC. The encoded protein is CASSSRNEQFF. The variable domain in full, completed from reference TRBV5-4 and TRBJ2-1, reads ETGVTQSPTHLIKTRGQQVTLRCSSQSGHNTVSWYQQALGQGPQFIFQYYREEENGRGNFPPRFSGLQFPNYSSELNVNALELDDSALYLCASSSRNEQFFGPGTRLTVL.